This TCR beta chain was captured by sequencing in a study of shared clonotypes between healthy human individuals. The wider study: For every donor, three CD4 naive, three CD4 memory, two CD8 naive and one CD8 memory plates were used.

Investigators spread the genomic DNA of each subset evenly over several immunoSEQ plates. TCRdb's table, derived via immunoSEQ multiplex PCR, lists solely in-frame clones and lacks some. The table includes hundreds of thousands of clones, around 95% detected once. As to this clone: Its specificity is unknown.

The germline V and J ends were trimmed by 5 bases and 6 bases, with 8 bases remaining between them. Germline values: CDR1 SGHVS, CDR2 FQNEAQ. This CDR3 is 12 amino acids long. Positive CCR7 selection of CD45RO-negative cells yielded the naive CD8 cells, and terminally differentiated effector memory CD45RA+ cells were excluded. Findings and limits, study-wide: Non-shared clonotypes displayed generation probabilities falling below those of clonotypes present in all four donors.

This chain uses TRBV7-8 with TRBJ1-5; D remains unclear. Source material: naive CD8+ T cells sorted from blood. The TCR sequence derives from a woman in her twenties or thirties in good health. The CDR3 bases are TGTGCCAGCAGCCCCACGAGTCAGCCCCAGCATTTT. Protein: CASSPTSQPQHF.